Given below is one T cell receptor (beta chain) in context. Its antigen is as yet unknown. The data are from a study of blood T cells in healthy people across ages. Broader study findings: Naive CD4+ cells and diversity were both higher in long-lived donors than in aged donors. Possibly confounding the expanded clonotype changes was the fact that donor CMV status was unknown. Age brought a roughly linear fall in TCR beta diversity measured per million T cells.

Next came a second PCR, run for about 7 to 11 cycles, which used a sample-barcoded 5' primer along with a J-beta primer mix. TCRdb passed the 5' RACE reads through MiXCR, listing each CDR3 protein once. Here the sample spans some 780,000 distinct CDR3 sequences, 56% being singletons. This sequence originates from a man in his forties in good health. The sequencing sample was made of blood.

The CDR3 coding sequence is TGTGCCAGCAGCCCAGAAACCGGGACTAGAGGCGGAGAGACCCAGTACTTC. It is translated as CASSPETGTRGGETQYF. The rearrangement uses TRBV4-2 and TRBJ2-7, with 8 bases matching TRBD2. The J call may be mistaken, given a closer DNA end match to TRBJ2-5. CDR3 length: 17 amino acids. Germline V gene sequence: CDR1 LGHNA, CDR2 YNFKEQ.